A selection of T cell receptor beta chains follows, all from one sample in a study of low-dose radiotherapy and immunotherapy resistance in tumors. Using its own MiXCR run on the reads, TCRdb lists one record per CDR3 protein. The repertoire includes about 52,000 distinct CDR3 sequences, around 34% of them detected once, and roughly 8% sits in the top ten. The sample consisted of PBMCs, taken after low-dose radiotherapy plus immunotherapy. These receptor sequences come from a male donor with rectosigmoid adenocarcinoma. Both conserved end residues are part of each CDR3. A D gene is named only where the DNA matches it firmly. Only some rows state a clone size, as once, few, many or a class for expanded clones.

clone size	D gene	V gene	J gene	CDR3 DNA	CDR3 protein
many	TRBD1	TRBV12-3/TRBV12-4	TRBJ1-5	TGTGCCAGCAGTGCGACTGGACAGGGGGCGTTTCAGCCCCAGCATTTT	CASSATGQGAFQPQHF
-	-	TRBV4-3	TRBJ2-3	TGCGCCAGCAGCCAAGATCGGGCCACCACCACAGATACGCAGTATTTT	CASSQDRATTTDTQYF
many	TRBD1	TRBV11-2	TRBJ1-6	TGTGCCAGCAGCTTAGGACCGACAGGGAGCTCCTATAATTCACCCCTCCACTTT	CASSLGPTGSSYNSPLHF
many	-	TRBV4-2	TRBJ2-1	TGTGCCAGCAGCCAAGGAGGGGGGCTATACAATGAGCAGTTCTTC	CASSQGGGLYNEQFF
-	-	TRBV12-3/TRBV12-4	TRBJ2-7	TGTGCCAGCAGTTTACGGGACTCCTACGAGCAGTACTTC	CASSLRDSYEQYF
many	-	TRBV29-1	TRBJ1-6	TGCAGCGTTGGGGATCTTGGTTCACCCCTCCACTTT	CSVGDLGSPLHF
-	TRBD1	TRBV10-3	TRBJ2-7	TGTGCCATCAGCGAGCCCGGGACAGGGAGCTCCTACGAGCAGTACTTC	CAISEPGTGSSYEQYF
once	TRBD1	TRBV9	TRBJ2-7	TGTGCCAGCAGCCTCCGGGACAGGGGCTCCTACGAGCAGTACTTC	CASSLRDRGSYEQYF
many	TRBD2	TRBV2	TRBJ2-2	TGTGCCAGCAGTGAGCTAGCGGTGAACACCGGGGAGCTGTTTTTT	CASSELAVNTGELFF
-	TRBD1	TRBV27	TRBJ2-3	TGTGCCAGCAGTCGCCGGCACAGGGGGCGGATTTATCTCACAGATACGCAGTATTTT	CASSRRHRGRIYLTDTQYF
many	-	TRBV25-1	TRBJ1-5	TGTGCCAGCAGTCCGGACAGCCTCAGTCAGCCCCAGCATTTT	CASSPDSLSQPQHF
-	TRBD2	TRBV18	TRBJ2-7	TGTGCCAGCTCACCATCTTCCGGGGGCAGCGGGAGCTACGAGCAGTACTTC	CASSPSSGGSGSYEQYF
-	-	TRBV18	TRBJ2-7	TGTGCCAGCTCCAGGGGGCGGGAGGAGTACGAGCAGTACTTC	CASSRGREEYEQYF
many	-	TRBV11-2	TRBJ2-2	TGTGCCAGCAGCCTGACGAACACCGGGGAGCTGTTTTTT	CASSLTNTGELFF
many	-	TRBV20-1	TRBJ2-1	TGCAGTGCCGAGCCGGGCTCCTACAATGAGCAGTTCTTC	CSAEPGSYNEQFF
-	-	TRBV20-1	TRBJ2-2	TGCAGTGCTAGGCCAGGGTGGACCGGGGAGCTGTTTTTT	CSARPGWTGELFF
many	-	TRBV5-1	TRBJ2-2	TGCGCCAGCACCACAGGGTCCACCGGGGAGCTGTTTTTT	CASTTGSTGELFF
-	-	TRBV28	TRBJ2-7	TGTGCCAGCAGGAGCTCCTACGAGCAGTACTTC	CASRSSYEQYF
-	-	TRBV5-1	TRBJ1-1	TGCGCCAGCAGCCCAGGACCTACGAACACTGAAGCTTTCTTT	CASSPGPTNTEAFF
many	-	TRBV4-3	TRBJ1-6	TGCGCCAGCAGCCAAGATTTCGTACTAGGGTCACCCCTCCACTTT	CASSQDFVLGSPLHF
-	-	TRBV15	TRBJ2-3	TGTGCCACCAGCAGGCTAGCAGATACGCAGTATTTT	CATSRLADTQYF
-	-	TRBV10-2	TRBJ2-5	TGCGCCAGCAGTCCCGGGACGGGACTTTGGACCCAGTACTTC	CASSPGTGLWTQYF
once	-	TRBV10-3	TRBJ2-1	TGTGCCATCAGTGACTTTCAACGTGGGGACAATGAGCAGTTCTTC	CAISDFQRGDNEQFF
many	TRBD1	TRBV5-1	TRBJ2-1	TGCGCCAGCAGCTTTGAGACAGGGGAATACAATGAGCAGTTCTTC	CASSFETGEYNEQFF
many	TRBD1	TRBV7-2	TRBJ2-3	TGTGCCAGCAGCTGGGACAGGGCGGACGGTACGCAGTATTTT	CASSWDRADGTQYF
many	TRBD2	TRBV6-2/TRBV6-3	TRBJ2-1	TGTGCCAGCAGTTACTCGGACGGCGGGGGGGGGAATGAGCAGTTCTTC	CASSYSDGGGGNEQFF
many	-	TRBV7-2	TRBJ2-1	TGTGCCAGCAGCTTAGGACGGGGCAACTACAATGAGCAGTTCTTC	CASSLGRGNYNEQFF
many	-	TRBV6-2/TRBV6-3	TRBJ2-7	TGTGCCAGCAGTGTCGACAGCGTAAGCTCCTACGAGCAGTACTTC	CASSVDSVSSYEQYF
many	TRBD1	TRBV12-3/TRBV12-4	TRBJ1-4	TGTGCCAGCAGTTTAGGGCCGACAGGGACTGAAAAACTGTTTTTT	CASSLGPTGTEKLFF
-	TRBD1	TRBV6-2/TRBV6-3	TRBJ2-7	TGTGCCAGCAGAGGGGACAGGGGTTTCAACGAGCAGTACTTC	CASRGDRGFNEQYF
-	-	TRBV7-2	TRBJ2-1	TGTGCCAGCAGCTTAGACGGGGAATGGTGGCGTGAGCAGTTCTTC	CASSLDGEWWREQFF